The rows below give T cell receptor beta chains drawn from one sample of a study of beta chain features in type 1 diabetes. Produced via immunoSEQ multiplex PCR; TCRdb's table is partial and in-frame only. Of 100,000 to 150,000 clones in the sample, 7.5% to 9.5% were seen once. Sequenced sample: central memory CD4+ T cells from blood. These receptors originate from a man aged 30 to 45 with type 1 diabetes. Each CDR3 is given with its conserved first and last residue. The D gene is left open where the match is weak. A clone size is listed for some rows: how often the clone was seen (once, few, many), or a class if it is expanded.

abundance	v_gene	j_gene	d_gene	CDR3nt	CDR3aa
-	TRBV6-1	TRBJ1-2	-	TGTGCCAGCAGTGTTACAGGGTCGAGGATTGCTGGCTACACCTTC	CASSVTGSRIAGYTF
few	TRBV19	TRBJ1-5	-	TGTGCCAGTAGTAGTACAGGAGGGGCCCAGCCCCAGCATTTT	CASSSTGGAQPQHF
-	TRBV18	TRBJ2-7	-	TGTGCCAGCTCACCAACCGGAGGGTCAACGGGTTCCTACGAGCAGTACTTC	CASSPTGGSTGSYEQYF
-	TRBV6-6	TRBJ2-7	-	TGTGCCAGTGGGTCAGGCTACGAGCAGTACTTC	CASGSGYEQYF
-	TRBV19	TRBJ1-2	-	TGTGCCAGTAGCCGGGAGATAAACTATGGCTACACCTTC	CASSREINYGYTF
few	TRBV6-5	TRBJ2-5	TRBD2	TGTGCCAGCAGGACTAGCGGGGGGCAAGAGACCCAGTACTTC	CASRTSGGQETQYF
many	TRBV5-5	TRBJ2-5	-	TGTGCCAGCAGCTTTTCCGGGTCGCCGCAAGAGACCCAGTACTTC	CASSFSGSPQETQYF
few	TRBV6-6	TRBJ2-7	-	TGTGCCAGCACGGGGGATACCTACGAGCAGTACTTC	CASTGDTYEQYF
many	TRBV5-8	TRBJ2-6	TRBD1	TGTGCCAGCAGCTTGGGACAGGGGCCCTCTGGGGCCAACGTCCTGACTTTC	CASSLGQGPSGANVLTF
few	TRBV28	TRBJ2-1	TRBD1	TGTGCCAGCAGTTTATACTGGGACAGGGGGGGCAATGAGCAGTTCTTC	CASSLYWDRGGNEQFF
-	TRBV7-2	TRBJ2-5	-	TGTGCCAGCAGTTACGGGGGTATGGAGACCCAGTACTTC	CASSYGGMETQYF
few	TRBV6-6	TRBJ2-1	TRBD2	TGTGCCAGCAATAAAGGGACTAGCAAGACTGAGCAGTTCTTC	CASNKGTSKTEQFF
-	TRBV4-2	TRBJ1-3	-	TGTGCCAGCAGCCAAGAGACCCTGGGGCCCGGAAACACCATATATTTT	CASSQETLGPGNTIYF
few	TRBV5-5	TRBJ2-7	TRBD1	TGTGCCAGCAGCCTCTCCGGACAGGGTTTATACGAGCAGTACTTC	CASSLSGQGLYEQYF
-	TRBV29-1	TRBJ2-1	TRBD2	TGCAGCGTGGGAAGCGGGGGGGTATACAATGAGCAGTTCTTC	CSVGSGGVYNEQFF
-	TRBV25-1	TRBJ2-3	-	TGTGCCAGCAGTATCGGGGGTAACGCAGATACGCAGTATTTT	CASSIGGNADTQYF
-	TRBV27	TRBJ1-2	TRBD1	TGTGCCAGCAGCCCCGACAGGGCGTATGGCTACACCTTC	CASSPDRAYGYTF
few	TRBV4-2	TRBJ2-3	TRBD2	TGTGCCAGCAGCCAAGATGGTAGCGGGGCTGATACGCAGTATTTT	CASSQDGSGADTQYF
-	TRBV4-1	TRBJ2-7	-	TGCGCCAGCAGGCAACCGGGACTCAGGACGCGGGAGCAGTACTTC	CASRQPGLRTREQYF
-	TRBV5-1	TRBJ2-5	TRBD2	TGCGCCAGCAGCTTGGGACTAGCGGGGGTCGGGGAGACCCAGTACTTC	CASSLGLAGVGETQYF
few	TRBV7-9	TRBJ2-1	-	TGTGCCAGCAGCTTGGCGACTATCAATGAGCAGTTCTTC	CASSLATINEQFF
many	TRBV14	TRBJ2-1	-	TGTGCCAGCAGCCAAGGGTCGGGACTCTCCTACAATGAGCAGTTCTTC	CASSQGSGLSYNEQFF
-	TRBV29-1	TRBJ1-1	TRBD1	TGCAGCGTCCAACAGGGGGACTACACTGAAGCTTTCTTT	CSVQQGDYTEAFF
-	TRBV10-3	TRBJ1-5	TRBD1	TGTGCCATCAGTCAGGGGGGCAATCAGCCCCAGCATTTT	CAISQGGNQPQHF
few	TRBV6-5	TRBJ1-1	-	TGTGCCAGCAGTTACCTAGACAGTAACACTGAAGCTTTCTTT	CASSYLDSNTEAFF
-	TRBV4-2	TRBJ2-1	-	TGTGCCAGCAGCCAAGATTTGGAGGGGGGGCCTTCCTACAATGAGCAGTTCTTC	CASSQDLEGGPSYNEQFF
few	TRBV5-4	TRBJ2-1	TRBD1	TGTGCCAGCGGCCCGGGACAGGGTACCTACAATGAGCAGTTCTTC	CASGPGQGTYNEQFF
few	TRBV5-6	TRBJ2-1	TRBD1	TGTGCCAGCAGCTTGGAAGGGGGCCCCTTCGGGCAGTTCTTC	CASSLEGGPFGQFF
few	TRBV30	TRBJ2-7	-	TGTGCCTGGAGCCGCGGGGATTTATACGAGCAGTACTTC	CAWSRGDLYEQYF
few	TRBV6-1	TRBJ1-2	-	TGTGCCAGCAGGGCTGTACAGGGCTATGGCTACACCTTC	CASRAVQGYGYTF
few	TRBV5-4	TRBJ1-1	-	TGTGCCAGCAGCTTGGAACAGGCAACCACTGAAGCTTTCTTT	CASSLEQATTEAFF
-	TRBV6-1	TRBJ2-1	-	TGTGCCAGCACAGGGGACCATGAGCAGTTCTTC	CASTGDHEQFF
few	TRBV25-1	TRBJ1-6	TRBD1	TGTGCCAGCAGCTCACAGGGGATTTCGGCACCCCTCCACTTT	CASSSQGISAPLHF
-	TRBV5-1	TRBJ2-3	-	TGCGCCAGCAGCGCAGCGGTGATCGGCACAGATACGCAGTATTTT	CASSAAVIGTDTQYF
-	TRBV7-3	TRBJ2-3	TRBD1	TGTGCCAGCAGCCCACGACAGGGACCTACAGATACGCAGTATTTT	CASSPRQGPTDTQYF
many	TRBV4-2	TRBJ2-7	TRBD2	TGTGCCAGCAGCCAAGGCCAGCGGGGGGCCCCGCCGTTTTATAGTTCCTACGAGCAGTACTTC	CASSQGQRGAPPFYSSYEQYF
-	TRBV2	TRBJ2-7	TRBD1	TGTGCCAGCAGGGACAGGGCCCACGAGCAGTACTTC	CASRDRAHEQYF